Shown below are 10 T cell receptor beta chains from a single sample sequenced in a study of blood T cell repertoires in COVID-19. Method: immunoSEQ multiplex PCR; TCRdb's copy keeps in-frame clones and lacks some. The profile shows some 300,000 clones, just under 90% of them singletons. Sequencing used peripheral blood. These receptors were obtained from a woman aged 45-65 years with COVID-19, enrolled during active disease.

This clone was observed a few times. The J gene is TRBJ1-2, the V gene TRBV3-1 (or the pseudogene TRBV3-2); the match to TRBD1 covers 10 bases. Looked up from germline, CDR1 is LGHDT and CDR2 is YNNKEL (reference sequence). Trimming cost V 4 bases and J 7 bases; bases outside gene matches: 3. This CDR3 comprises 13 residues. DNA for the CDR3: TGTGCCAGCAGCCGACAGGGGGCTAGTGGCTACACCTTC. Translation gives CASSRQGASGYTF.

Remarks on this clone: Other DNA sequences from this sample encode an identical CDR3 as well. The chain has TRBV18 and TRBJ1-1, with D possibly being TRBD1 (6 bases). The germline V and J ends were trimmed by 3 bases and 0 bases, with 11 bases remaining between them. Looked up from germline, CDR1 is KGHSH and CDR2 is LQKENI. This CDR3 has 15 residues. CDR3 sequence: CASSPQDSMNTEAFF. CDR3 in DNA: TGTGCCAGCTCACCGCAGGACAGCATGAACACTGAAGCTTTCTTT.

The CDR3 nucleotides read TGTGCCAGCAGCTACCGAGCGGGAGTAAGAACAGATACGCAGTATTTT. Translating gives CASSYRAGVRTDTQYF. This rearrangement joins TRBV4-2 to TRBJ2-3; TRBD2 agrees at 8 bases. There are 16 residues in the CDR3. Germline CDR1 reads LGHNA; CDR2 reads YNFKEQ. With 5 bases clipped from V and 3 bases from J, the junction kept 10 bases outside the gene matches.

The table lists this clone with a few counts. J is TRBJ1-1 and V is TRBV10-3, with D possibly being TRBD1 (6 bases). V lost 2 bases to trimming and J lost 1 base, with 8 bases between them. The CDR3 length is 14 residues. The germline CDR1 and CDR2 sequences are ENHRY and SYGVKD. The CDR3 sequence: CAISERGQNTEAFF. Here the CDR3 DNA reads TGTGCCATCAGTGAGCGGGGACAGAACACTGAAGCTTTCTTT.

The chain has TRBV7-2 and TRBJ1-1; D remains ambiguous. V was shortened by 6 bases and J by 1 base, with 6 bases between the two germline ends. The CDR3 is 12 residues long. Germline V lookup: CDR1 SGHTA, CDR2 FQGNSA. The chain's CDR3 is CASSNRNTEAFF. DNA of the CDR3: TGTGCCAGCAGTAACAGGAACACTGAAGCTTTCTTT.

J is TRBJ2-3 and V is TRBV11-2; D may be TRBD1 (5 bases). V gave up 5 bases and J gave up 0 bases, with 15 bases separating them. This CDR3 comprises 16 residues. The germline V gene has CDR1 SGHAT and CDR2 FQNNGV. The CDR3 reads CASSRRQSTSTDTQYF. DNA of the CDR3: TGTGCCAGCAGCCGTAGACAGAGTACTAGCACAGATACGCAGTATTTT.

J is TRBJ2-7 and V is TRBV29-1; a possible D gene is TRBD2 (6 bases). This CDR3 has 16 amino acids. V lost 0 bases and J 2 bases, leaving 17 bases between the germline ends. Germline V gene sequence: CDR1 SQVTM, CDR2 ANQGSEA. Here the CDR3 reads CSVEDGRTGVPYEQYF. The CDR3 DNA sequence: TGCAGCGTTGAAGATGGTCGAACGGGAGTTCCCTACGAGCAGTACTTC.

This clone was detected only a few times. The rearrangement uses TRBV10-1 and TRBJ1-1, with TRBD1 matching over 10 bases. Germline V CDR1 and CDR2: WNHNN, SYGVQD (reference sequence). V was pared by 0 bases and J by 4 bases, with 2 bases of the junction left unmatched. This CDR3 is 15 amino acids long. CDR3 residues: CASSESGTGVTEAFF. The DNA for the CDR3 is TGCGCCAGCAGTGAGTCTGGGACAGGGGTCACTGAAGCTTTCTTT.

The CDR3 bases are TGTGCCAGCAGCTTAGCGCTCAGGTCCGGGCAGTACTTC. Translating gives CASSLALRSGQYF. The chain joins TRBV7-8 to TRBJ2-7; D call uncertain. The CDR3 covers 13 residues. The V gene's germline CDR1 is SGHVS and CDR2 FQNEAQ. Deletions cut 0 bases from V and 9 bases from J, with 12 bases between. Complete variable domain (other parts from reference TRBV7-8 and TRBJ2-7): GAGVSQSPRYKVAKRGQDVALRCDPISGHVSLFWYQQALGQGPEFLTYFQNEAQLDKSGLPSDRFFAERPEGSVSTLKIQRTQQEDSAVYLCASSLALRSGQYFGPGTRLTVT.

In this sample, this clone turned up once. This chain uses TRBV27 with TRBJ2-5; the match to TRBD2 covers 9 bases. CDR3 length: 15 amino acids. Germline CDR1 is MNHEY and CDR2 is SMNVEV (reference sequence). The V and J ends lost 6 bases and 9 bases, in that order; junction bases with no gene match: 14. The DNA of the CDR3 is TGTGCCAGCAGCACACTAGCGGGCTTGCGGGGGGCCCAGTACTTC. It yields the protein CASSTLAGLRGAQYF.